The 11 T cell receptor beta chains below all came from one sample that was sequenced in a study of a mutant IDH1 vaccine in newly diagnosed glioma. As for time point: baseline, week 1 (first vaccination visit). The sample's treatment: pre-vaccination baseline after standard-of-care therapy. Assay: immunoSEQ multiplex PCR; the TCRdb copy retains only in-frame clones and omits some. Altogether over 14,000 clones are present, over 75% being singletons, with the ten largest covering around 9%. The material was PBMCs, obtained from a glioma patient treated with radiotherapy, temozolomide or both. The receptors shown here come from a woman aged 40 to 50 with glioma. Some clones in this sample may be carry-over from other donors' samples.

V and J are TRBV5-6 and TRBJ2-7; 8 bases agree with TRBD1. The junction had 3 bases not matched to a gene; V was cut back by 1 base and J by 3 bases. The CDR3 loop spans 14 amino acids. CDR1 and CDR2 (germline): SGHDT, YYEEEE. CDR3 DNA sequence: TGTGCCAGCAGCTTGAGGACAGGGAACTACGAGCAGTACTTC. Protein product: CASSLRTGNYEQYF. Combining the CDR3 with reference TRBV5-6 and TRBJ2-7 gives the whole variable domain DAGVTQSPTHLIKTRGQQVTLRCSPKSGHDTVSWYQQALGQGPQFIFQYYEEEERQRGNFPDRFSGHQFPNYSSELNVNALLLGDSALYLCASSLRTGNYEQYFGPGTRLTVT.

J is TRBJ2-1 and V is TRBV27, with D perhaps TRBD1 (6 bases). The CDR3 runs to 16 residues. Trimming cost V 0 bases and J 0 bases, with 9 bases left between them. Germline V CDR1 and CDR2: MNHEY, SMNVEV (reference sequence). DNA of the CDR3: TGTGCCAGCAGTTTATCGAACAGGGACTCCTACAATGAGCAGTTCTTC. Protein: CASSLSNRDSYNEQFF.

The chain joins TRBV30 to TRBJ2-7; the D is unclear. The CDR3 spans 14 residues. Trimming took 0 bases from V and 3 from J, leaving 12 bases between them. Germline V gives CDR1 GTSNPN, CDR2 SVGIG (reference sequence). CDR3: CAWSVNLPFYEQYF. DNA of the CDR3: TGTGCCTGGAGTGTCAACCTCCCCTTCTACGAGCAGTACTTC.

The chain links TRBV27 to TRBJ2-5; D is possibly TRBD2 (6 bases). Trimming took off 5 bases at V and 0 bases at J, with 16 bases between the two ends. Per germline, CDR1 MNHEY and CDR2 SMNVEV (reference sequence). The CDR3 sequence is 16 residues long. CDR3 region: CASSPRRTSYQETQYF. The CDR3 DNA reads TGTGCCAGCAGTCCCCGAAGAACTAGCTACCAAGAGACCCAGTACTTC.

A few counts support this clone. V usage is TRBV30 and J usage is TRBJ1-1; D remains unclear. Trimming cost V 1 base and J 4 bases, with 10 bases left between them. The germline V gene encodes CDR1 GTSNPN and CDR2 SVGIG (reference sequence). CDR3 length equals 13 residues. CDR3 residues: CAWSDLTLTEAFF. For the CDR3, the DNA is TGTGCCTGGAGTGATCTAACCCTCACTGAAGCTTTCTTT.

V gene TRBV14 combines with J gene TRBJ2-2; D is unclear. CDR1 and CDR2 from the germline V gene are SGHDN and FVKESK. There are 15 residues in the CDR3. Trimming cost V 1 base and J 2 bases, with 8 bases left between them. CDR3 residues: CASSQGYRNTGELFF. CDR3 bases: TGTGCCAGCAGCCAAGGGTACAGAAACACCGGGGAGCTGTTTTTT.

The CDR3 region has the DNA TGCGCCAGCAGCCGCATCGGGGTCGACGGCTACACCTTC. Translating it yields CASSRIGVDGYTF. This sequence joins TRBV4-1 and TRBJ1-2; D unclear. The CDR3 spans 13 residues. The germline gives CDR1 MGHRA, CDR2 YSYEKL. The V end was cut by 4 bases, the J end by 8 bases, with 14 bases between.

The chain is built from TRBV19 and TRBJ1-5; TRBD1 is a possible D gene (5 bases). V gave up 4 bases and J gave up 0 bases, with 10 bases separating them. There are 15 residues in the CDR3. Germline assignment: CDR1 LNHDA and CDR2 SQIVND (reference sequence). This chain's CDR3 is CASSTTGYSNQPQHF. The CDR3 DNA reads as TGTGCCAGTAGTACAACAGGTTATAGCAATCAGCCCCAGCATTTT.

With regard to this clone: Different DNA sequences within this sample yield the same CDR3. The chain links TRBV10-1 to TRBJ1-2; D call uncertain. Germline V gene lookup returns CDR1 WNHNN and CDR2 SYGVQD (reference sequence). The CDR3 totals 15 residues. Trimming left V 2 bases short and J 1 base short, with 11 bases between. CDR3 DNA: TGCGCCAGCAGTGAGGGGCAGAATCTTAACTATGGCTACACCTTC. Protein product: CASSEGQNLNYGYTF.

The chain links TRBV6-1 to TRBJ2-2; possibly TRBD1 for D (5 bases). Trimming stripped 3 bases from V and 3 bases from J, with 11 bases between. The CDR3 is made up of 15 amino acids. CDR1 and CDR2 (germline): MNHNS, SASEGT. CDR3 protein: CASSEPQDDTGELFF. CDR3 bases: TGTGCCAGCAGTGAGCCACAGGATGACACCGGGGAGCTGTTTTTT.

The J gene is TRBJ2-7, the V gene TRBV19; D is possibly TRBD1 (6 bases). Germline CDR1 and CDR2: LNHDA and SQIVND (reference sequence). The CDR3 runs 13 residues. Trimming shortened V by 1 base and J by 4 bases, and 8 bases separated the two germline ends. The CDR3 spells CASSIGQGYEQYF. CDR3 DNA sequence: TGTGCCAGTAGTATAGGGCAGGGGTACGAGCAGTACTTC. Drawing the rest from reference TRBV19 and TRBJ2-7, the complete variable domain is DGGITQSPKYLFRKEGQNVTLSCEQNLNHDAMYWYRQDPGQGLRLIYYSQIVNDFQKGDIAEGYSVSREKKESFPLTVTSAQKNPTAFYLCASSIGQGYEQYFGPGTRLTVT.